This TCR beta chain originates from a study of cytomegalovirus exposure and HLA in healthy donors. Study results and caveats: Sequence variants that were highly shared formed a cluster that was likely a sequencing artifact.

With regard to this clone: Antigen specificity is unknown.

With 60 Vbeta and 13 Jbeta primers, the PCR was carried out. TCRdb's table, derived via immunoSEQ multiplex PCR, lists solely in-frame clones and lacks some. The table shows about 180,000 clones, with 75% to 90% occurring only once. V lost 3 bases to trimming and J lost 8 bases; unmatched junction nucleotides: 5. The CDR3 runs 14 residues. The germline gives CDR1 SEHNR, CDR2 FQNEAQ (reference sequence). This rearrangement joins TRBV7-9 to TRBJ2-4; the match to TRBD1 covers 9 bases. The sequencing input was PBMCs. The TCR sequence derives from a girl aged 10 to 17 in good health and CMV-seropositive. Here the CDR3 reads CASSLGTGMDIQYF. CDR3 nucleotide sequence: TGTGCCAGCAGCTTGGGGACAGGGATGGACATTCAGTACTTC.